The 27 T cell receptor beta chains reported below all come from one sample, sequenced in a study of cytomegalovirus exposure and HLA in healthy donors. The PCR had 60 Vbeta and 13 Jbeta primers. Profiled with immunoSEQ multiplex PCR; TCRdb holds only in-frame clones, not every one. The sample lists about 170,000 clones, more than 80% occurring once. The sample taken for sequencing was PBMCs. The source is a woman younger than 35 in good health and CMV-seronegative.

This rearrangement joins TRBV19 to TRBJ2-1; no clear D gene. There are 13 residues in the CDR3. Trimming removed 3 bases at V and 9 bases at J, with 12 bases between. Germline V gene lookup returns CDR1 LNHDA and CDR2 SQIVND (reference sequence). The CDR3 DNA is TGTGCCAGTAGTATCTTTAGCACTGGTGAGCAGTTCTTC. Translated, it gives CASSIFSTGEQFF. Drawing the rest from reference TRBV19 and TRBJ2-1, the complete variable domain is DGGITQSPKYLFRKEGQNVTLSCEQNLNHDAMYWYRQDPGQGLRLIYYSQIVNDFQKGDIAEGYSVSREKKESFPLTVTSAQKNPTAFYLCASSIFSTGEQFFGPGTRLTVL.

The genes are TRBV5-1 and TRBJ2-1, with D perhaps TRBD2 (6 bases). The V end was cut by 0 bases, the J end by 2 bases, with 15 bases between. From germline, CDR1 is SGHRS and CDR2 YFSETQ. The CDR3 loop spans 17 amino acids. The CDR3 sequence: CASSLDPGVGTYNEQFF. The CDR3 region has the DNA TGCGCCAGCAGCTTGGATCCGGGAGTAGGAACCTACAATGAGCAGTTCTTC.

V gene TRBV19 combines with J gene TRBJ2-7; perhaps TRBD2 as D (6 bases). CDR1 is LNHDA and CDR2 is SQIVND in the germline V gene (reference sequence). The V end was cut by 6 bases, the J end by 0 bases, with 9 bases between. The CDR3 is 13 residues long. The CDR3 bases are TGTGCCAGTAGCGGGACTCCCTCCTACGAGCAGTACTTC. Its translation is CASSGTPSYEQYF.

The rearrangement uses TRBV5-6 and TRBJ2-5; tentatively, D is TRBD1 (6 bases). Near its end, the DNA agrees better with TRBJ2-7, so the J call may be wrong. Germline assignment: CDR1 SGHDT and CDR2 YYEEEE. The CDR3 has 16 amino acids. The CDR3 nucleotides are TGTGCCAGCAGCTATACAGGGTCCCGGAGCTCCTACGAGCAGTACTTC. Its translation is CASSYTGSRSSYEQYF.

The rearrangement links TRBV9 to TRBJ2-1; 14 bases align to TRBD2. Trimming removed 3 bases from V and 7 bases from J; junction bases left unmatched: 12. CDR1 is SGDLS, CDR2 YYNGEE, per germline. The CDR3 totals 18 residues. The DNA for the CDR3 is TGTGCCAGCAGCGCCCCTACTCGGACTAGCGGGAGGAGTAATGAGCAGTTCTTC. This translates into CASSAPTRTSGRSNEQFF.

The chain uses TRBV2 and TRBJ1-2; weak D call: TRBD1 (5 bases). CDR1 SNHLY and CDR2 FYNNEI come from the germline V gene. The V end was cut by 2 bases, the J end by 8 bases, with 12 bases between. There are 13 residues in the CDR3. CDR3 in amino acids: CASSEIGAGGYTF. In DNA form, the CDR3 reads TGTGCCAGCAGTGAAATTGGGGCGGGAGGCTACACCTTC.

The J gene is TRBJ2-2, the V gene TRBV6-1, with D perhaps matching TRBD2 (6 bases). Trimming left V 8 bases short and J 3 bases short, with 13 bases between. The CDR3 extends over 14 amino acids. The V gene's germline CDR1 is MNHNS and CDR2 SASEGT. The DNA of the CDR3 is TGTGCCAGCCTGCGGGGAAGGGACACCGGGGAGCTGTTTTTT. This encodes CASLRGRDTGELFF.

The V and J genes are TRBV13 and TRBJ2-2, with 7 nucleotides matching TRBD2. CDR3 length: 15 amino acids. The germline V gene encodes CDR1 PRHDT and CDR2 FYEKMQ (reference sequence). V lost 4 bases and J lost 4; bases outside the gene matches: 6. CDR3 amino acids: CASSWGLTSTGELFF. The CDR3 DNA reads TGTGCCAGCAGCTGGGGACTAACAAGCACCGGGGAGCTGTTTTTT.

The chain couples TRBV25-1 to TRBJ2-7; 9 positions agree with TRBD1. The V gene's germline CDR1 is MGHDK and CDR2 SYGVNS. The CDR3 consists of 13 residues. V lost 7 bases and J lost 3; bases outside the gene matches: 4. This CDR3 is CASNGDRDYEQYF. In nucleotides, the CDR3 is TGTGCCAGCAACGGGGACAGGGACTACGAGCAGTACTTC.

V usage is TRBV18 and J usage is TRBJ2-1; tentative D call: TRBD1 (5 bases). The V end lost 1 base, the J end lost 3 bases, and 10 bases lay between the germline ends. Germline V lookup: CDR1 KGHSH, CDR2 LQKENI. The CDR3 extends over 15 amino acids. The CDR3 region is CASSPLPGYYNEQFF. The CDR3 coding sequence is TGTGCCAGCTCACCACTTCCAGGGTACTACAATGAGCAGTTCTTC. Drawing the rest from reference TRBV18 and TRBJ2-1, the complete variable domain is NAGVMQNPRHLVRRRGQEARLRCSPMKGHSHVYWYRQLPEEGLKFMVYLQKENIIDESGMPKERFSAEFPKEGPSILRIQQVVRGDSAAYFCASSPLPGYYNEQFFGPGTRLTVL.

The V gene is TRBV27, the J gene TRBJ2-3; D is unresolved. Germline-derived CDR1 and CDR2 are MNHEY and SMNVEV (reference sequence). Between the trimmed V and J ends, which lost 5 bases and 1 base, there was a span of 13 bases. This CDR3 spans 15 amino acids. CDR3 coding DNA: TGTGCCAGCAGTCAGATCAGATTGCGCACAGATACGCAGTATTTT. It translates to CASSQIRLRTDTQYF.

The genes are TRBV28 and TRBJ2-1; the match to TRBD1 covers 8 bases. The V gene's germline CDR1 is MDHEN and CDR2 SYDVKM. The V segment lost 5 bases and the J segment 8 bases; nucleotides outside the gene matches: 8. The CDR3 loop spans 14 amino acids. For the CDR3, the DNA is TGTGCCAGCAGTGCCGGACAGGGTAGGGATGAGCAGTTCTTC. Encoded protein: CASSAGQGRDEQFF.

The DNA of the CDR3 is TGCGCCAGCAAGGAGGGGAACACTGAAGCTTTCTTT. Its translation: CASKEGNTEAFF. The chain uses TRBV5-1 and TRBJ1-1; D remains unclear. The CDR3 contains 12 residues. Germline CDR1 and CDR2: SGHRS and YFSETQ. Trimming took off 6 bases at V and 1 base at J, with 7 bases between the two ends.

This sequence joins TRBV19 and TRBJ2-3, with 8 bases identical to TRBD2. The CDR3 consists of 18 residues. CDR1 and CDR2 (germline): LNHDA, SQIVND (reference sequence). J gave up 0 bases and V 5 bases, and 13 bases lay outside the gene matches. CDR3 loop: CASSPRRFSGISTDTQYF. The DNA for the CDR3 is TGTGCCAGTAGTCCACGACGCTTTAGCGGGATAAGCACAGATACGCAGTATTTT.

The CDR3: CASKRQGLAKNIQYF. The CDR3 bases are TGTGCCAGTAAGAGACAGGGCCTGGCCAAAAACATTCAGTACTTC. The chain joins TRBV6-1 to TRBJ2-4, with 7 bases aligning to TRBD1. The germline V gene has CDR1 MNHNS and CDR2 SASEGT. The CDR3 contains 15 residues. The V segment lost 9 bases and the J segment 1 base; nucleotides outside the gene matches: 9.

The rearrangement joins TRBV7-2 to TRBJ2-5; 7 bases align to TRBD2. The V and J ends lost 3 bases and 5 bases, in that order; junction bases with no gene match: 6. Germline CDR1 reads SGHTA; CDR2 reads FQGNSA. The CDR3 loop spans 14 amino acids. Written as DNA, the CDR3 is TGTGCCAGCAGCTTCGGGGGAGGGCCGGAGACCCAGTACTTC. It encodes CASSFGGGPETQYF. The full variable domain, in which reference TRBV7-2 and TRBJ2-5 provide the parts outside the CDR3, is GAGVSQSPSNKVTEKGKDVELRCDPISGHTALYWYRQSLGQGLEFLIYFQGNSAPDKSGLPSDRFSAERTGGSVSTLTIQRTQQEDSAVYLCASSFGGGPETQYFGPGTRLLVL.

The CDR3 here is CASSLAIADTQYF. The CDR3 DNA follows: TGCGCCAGCAGCTTGGCCATAGCGGATACGCAGTATTTT. The chain couples TRBV5-1 to TRBJ2-3; D possibly corresponds to TRBD2 (5 bases). The CDR3 totals 13 residues. V was clipped by 0 bases and J by 6 bases, with 8 bases between them. In germline, CDR1 is SGHRS, CDR2 YFSETQ.

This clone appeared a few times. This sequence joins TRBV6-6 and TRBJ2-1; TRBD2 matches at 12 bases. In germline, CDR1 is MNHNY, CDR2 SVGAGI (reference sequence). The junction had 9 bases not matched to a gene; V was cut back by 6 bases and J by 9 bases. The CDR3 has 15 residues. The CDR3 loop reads CASRQTSGSLLEQFF. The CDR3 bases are TGTGCCAGCAGACAGACTAGCGGGAGTCTCCTTGAGCAGTTCTTC.

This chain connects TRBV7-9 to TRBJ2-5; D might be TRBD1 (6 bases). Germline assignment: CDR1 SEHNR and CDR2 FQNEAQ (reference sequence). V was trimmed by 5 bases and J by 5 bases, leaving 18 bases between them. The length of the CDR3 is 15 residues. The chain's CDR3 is CASSARQAPVETQYF. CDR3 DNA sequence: TGTGCCAGCAGCGCCAGACAGGCCCCAGTGGAGACCCAGTACTTC. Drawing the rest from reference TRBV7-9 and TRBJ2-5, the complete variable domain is DTGVSQNPRHKITKRGQNVTFRCDPISEHNRLYWYRQTLGQGPEFLTYFQNEAQLEKSRLLSDRFSAERPKGSFSTLEIQRTEQGDSAMYLCASSARQAPVETQYFGPGTRLLVL.

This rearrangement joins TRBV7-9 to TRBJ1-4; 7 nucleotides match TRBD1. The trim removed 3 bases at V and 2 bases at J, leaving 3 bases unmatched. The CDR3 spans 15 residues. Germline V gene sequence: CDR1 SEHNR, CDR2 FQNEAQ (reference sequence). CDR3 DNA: TGTGCCAGCAGCTTTACAGGGGCCACTAATGAAAAACTGTTTTTT. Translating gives CASSFTGATNEKLFF.

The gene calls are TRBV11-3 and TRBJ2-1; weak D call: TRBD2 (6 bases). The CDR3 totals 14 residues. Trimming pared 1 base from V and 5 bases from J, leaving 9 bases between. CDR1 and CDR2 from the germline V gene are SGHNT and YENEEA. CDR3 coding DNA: TGTGCCAGCAGCTTAGGCGGGATCGACAATGAGCAGTTCTTC. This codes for CASSLGGIDNEQFF.

In DNA, the CDR3 is TGTGCCAGCAGAATGGGGGACTTATCCTACGAGCAGTACTTC. Translation: CASRMGDLSYEQYF. This chain connects TRBV6-1 to TRBJ2-7, with D perhaps TRBD2 (6 bases). V was pared by 6 bases and J by 1 base, with 13 bases between. This CDR3 is built from 14 residues. The germline gives CDR1 MNHNS, CDR2 SASEGT.

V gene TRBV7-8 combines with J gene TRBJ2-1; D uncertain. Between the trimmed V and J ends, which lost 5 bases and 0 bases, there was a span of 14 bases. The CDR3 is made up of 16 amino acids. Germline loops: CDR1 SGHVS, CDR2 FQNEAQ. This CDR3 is CASSPWVGSSYNEQFF. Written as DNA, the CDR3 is TGTGCCAGCAGCCCCTGGGTCGGGTCCTCCTACAATGAGCAGTTCTTC.

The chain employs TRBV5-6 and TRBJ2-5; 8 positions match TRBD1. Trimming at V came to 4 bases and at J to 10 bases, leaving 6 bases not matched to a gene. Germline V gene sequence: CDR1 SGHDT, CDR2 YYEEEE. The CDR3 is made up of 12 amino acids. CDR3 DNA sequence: TGTGCCAGCAGCCCGACAGGGGAGGTCCAGTACTTC. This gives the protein CASSPTGEVQYF.

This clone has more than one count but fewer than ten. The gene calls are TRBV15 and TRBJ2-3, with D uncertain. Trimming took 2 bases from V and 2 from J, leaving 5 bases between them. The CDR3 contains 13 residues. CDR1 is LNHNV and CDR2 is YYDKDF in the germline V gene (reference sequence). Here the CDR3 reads CATSRIYTDTQYF. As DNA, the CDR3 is TGTGCCACCAGCAGAATCTACACAGATACGCAGTATTTT.

This chain's CDR3 is CASSTGGDEQFF. DNA of the CDR3: TGTGCCAGCAGTACAGGGGGGGATGAGCAGTTCTTC. V usage is TRBV7-3 and J usage is TRBJ2-1, with D perhaps TRBD1 (8 bases). Germline V gene sequence: CDR1 SGHTA, CDR2 FQGTGA. V lost 6 bases to trimming and J lost 8 bases, with 11 bases between them. The CDR3 loop spans 12 amino acids.

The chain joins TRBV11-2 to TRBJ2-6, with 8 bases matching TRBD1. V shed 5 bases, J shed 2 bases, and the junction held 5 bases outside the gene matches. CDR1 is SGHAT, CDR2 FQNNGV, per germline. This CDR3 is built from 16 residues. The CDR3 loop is CASSAVQGAGANVLTF. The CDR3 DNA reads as TGTGCCAGCAGCGCCGTACAGGGGGCTGGGGCCAACGTCCTGACTTTC.